The T cell receptor (beta chain) under discussion was sequenced for a study of blood T cell repertoires in COVID-19. The wider study: The United States, Italy and Spain provided the acute and convalescent COVID-19 samples.

Original handling: Estimated nucleated cell counts came from reference gene primer amplification. Libraries were prepared by immunoSEQ multiplex PCR; TCRdb keeps only in-frame clonotypes and omits some of them. V and J calls and clone size follow that table, whereas D and trimming were derived from the DNA. The sample carries about 150,000 clones, around 73% recorded once. The origin of this receptor is a man in his fifties or sixties who had recovered from COVID-19. The sequencing sample was made of peripheral blood.

CDR3 sequence (DNA): TGTGCCAGCATGATCCGGGACCCTCCGCGGGGCTACAATGAGCAGTTCTTC. It specifies CASMIRDPPRGYNEQFF. The rearrangement joins TRBV28 to TRBJ2-1, with a tentative D call TRBD2 (6 bases). Trimming took 7 bases from V and 3 from J, leaving 22 bases between them. The CDR3 is made up of 17 amino acids. Germline-derived CDR1 and CDR2 are MDHEN and SYDVKM.